This T cell receptor beta chain was sequenced in a study of T cell changes during pregnancy in multiple sclerosis. Generated by immunoSEQ multiplex PCR, the TCRdb table keeps only in-frame clones and is missing some. The sample comprises about 59,000 clones, roughly 92% of which are singletons, and roughly 2.7% rests with the top ten. Germline-derived CDR1 and CDR2 are SGDLS and YYNGEE. This CDR3 has 10 amino acids. V was trimmed by 7 bases and J by 11 bases, leaving 12 bases between them. The receptor was isolated from a female donor with multiple sclerosis, enrolled in a pregnancy study. J is TRBJ1-1 and V is TRBV9; D gene unclear. Sequencing was performed on CD8+ T cells from peripheral blood mononuclear cells, taken in the third trimester of pregnancy. In DNA form, the CDR3 reads TGTGCCAGCGGCCAGGCGGGGGCTTTCTTT. It translates to CASGQAGAFF.